This TCR beta chain derives from a study of T cell repertoires in cytomegalovirus infection. As regards this clonotype: A much bigger clone sits one base away, suggesting this may be a read error.

TCRdb redid the calling of the reads with MiXCR, one entry per CDR3 protein. Of about 200,000 distinct CDR3 sequences in the sample, roughly 9.8% were seen once. The V and J ends lost 1 base and 7 bases, in that order; junction bases with no gene match: 8. The germline V gene has CDR1 SGHTA and CDR2 FQGNSA. The CDR3 is made up of 15 amino acids. Sequencing input: PBMCs. This receptor was taken from a human donor in good health (CMV status not recorded). Some clones in this sample may be carry-over from other donors' samples. This chain connects TRBV7-2 to TRBJ2-5; 8 nucleotides line up with TRBD2. CDR3 sequence: CASSLGTSRGGTQYF. Here the CDR3 DNA reads TGTGCCAGCAGCTTAGGGACTAGCCGGGGCGGGACCCAGTACTTC.